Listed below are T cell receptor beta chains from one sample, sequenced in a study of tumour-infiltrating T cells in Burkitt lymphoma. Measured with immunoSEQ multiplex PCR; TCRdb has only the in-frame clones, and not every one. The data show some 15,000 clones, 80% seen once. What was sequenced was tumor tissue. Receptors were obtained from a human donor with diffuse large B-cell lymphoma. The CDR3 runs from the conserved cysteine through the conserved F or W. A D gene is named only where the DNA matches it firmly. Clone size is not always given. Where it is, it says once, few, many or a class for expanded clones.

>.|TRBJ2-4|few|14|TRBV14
TGTGCCAGCAGCCAATCTGGATTGAAAAACATTCAGTACTTC
CASSQSGLKNIQYF
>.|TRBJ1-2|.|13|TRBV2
TGTGCCAGTCAGACAAGCTACGACTATGGCTACACCTTC
CASQTSYDYGYTF
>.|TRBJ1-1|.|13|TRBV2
TGTGCCAGCTTTGGGAGTCTCCTCACTGAAGCTTTCTTT
CASFGSLLTEAFF
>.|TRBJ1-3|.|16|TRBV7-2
TGTGCCAGCACTCTCACCGGGGGGGGTGATGGAAACACCATATATTTT
CASTLTGGGDGNTIYF
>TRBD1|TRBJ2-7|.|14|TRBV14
TGTGCCAGCAGCCCCTGGACAGGACTCAACGAGCAGTACTTC
CASSPWTGLNEQYF
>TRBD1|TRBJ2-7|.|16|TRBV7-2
TGTGCCAGCAGCGAACAGGGGACAGGGGGCAAGCACGAGCAGTACTTC
CASSEQGTGGKHEQYF
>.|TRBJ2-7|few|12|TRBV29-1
TGCAGCGTTTTACAGGGTCTTGACGAGCAGTACTTC
CSVLQGLDEQYF
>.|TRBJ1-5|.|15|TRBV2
TGTGCCAGCAGTGAAATGGGGAATAGCAATCAGCCCCAGCATTTT
CASSEMGNSNQPQHF
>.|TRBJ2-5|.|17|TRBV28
TGTGCCAGCAGTTCCCTGAACTTAGCGGAGTCACAAGAGACCCAGTACTTC
CASSSLNLAESQETQYF
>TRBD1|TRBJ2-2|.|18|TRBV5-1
TGCGCCAGCAGTCAACTGTCGAGAGACAGGGGGCAAACCGGGGAGCTGTTTTTT
CASSQLSRDRGQTGELFF
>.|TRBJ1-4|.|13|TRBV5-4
TGTGCCAGCAGCTTCGGGGCCGATGAAAAACTGTTTTTT
CASSFGADEKLFF
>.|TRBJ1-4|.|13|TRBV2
TGTGCCAGCAGCAGGGATTTTAATGAAAAACTGTTTTTT
CASSRDFNEKLFF
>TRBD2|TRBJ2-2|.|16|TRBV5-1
TGCGCCAGCAGCCCCGGACTAGCGGCGAACACCGGGAAGCTGTTTTTT
CASSPGLAANTGKLFF
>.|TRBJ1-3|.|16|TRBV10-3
TGTGCCATCAGTGAGTCCAGGGTCGACTCTGGAAACACCATATATTTT
CAISESRVDSGNTIYF
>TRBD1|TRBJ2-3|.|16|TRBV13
TGTGCCAGCAGCCCTCCGGGACAGGGATACACAGATACGCAGTATTTT
CASSPPGQGYTDTQYF
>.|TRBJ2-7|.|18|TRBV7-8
TGTGCCAGCACCGAAGCCCCCTTAACTTTTCGGGTATCCTACGAGCAGTACTTC
CASTEAPLTFRVSYEQYF
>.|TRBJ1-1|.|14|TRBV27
TGTGCCAGCAGTTTATCAGGGATGAACACTGAAGCTTTCTTT
CASSLSGMNTEAFF
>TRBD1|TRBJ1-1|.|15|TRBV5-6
TGTGCCAGCAGCCGAACCGGGACAGGGGGAACTGAAGCTTTCTTT
CASSRTGTGGTEAFF
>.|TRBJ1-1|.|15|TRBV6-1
TGTGCCAGCAGGAGGACGGGACCCGGTTGGACTGAAGCTTTCTTT
CASRRTGPGWTEAFF
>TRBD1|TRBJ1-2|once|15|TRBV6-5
TGTGCCAGCACGAAAAGGACAGGGGGCATCTATGGCTACACCTTC
CASTKRTGGIYGYTF
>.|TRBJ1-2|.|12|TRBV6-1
TGTGCCAGCAGCTTACACACGCGGGGCTACACCTTC
CASSLHTRGYTF
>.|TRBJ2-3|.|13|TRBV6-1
TGTGCCAGCAGGGAGGCAAACACAGATACGCAGTATTTT
CASREANTDTQYF
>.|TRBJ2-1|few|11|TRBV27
TGTGCCAGCAGTCTTGAAGGGGAGCAGTTCTTC
CASSLEGEQFF
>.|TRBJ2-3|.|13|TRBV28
TGTGCCAGCAGTTTGTTTGGTACAGATACGCAGTATTTT
CASSLFGTDTQYF
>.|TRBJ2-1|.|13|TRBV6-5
TGTGCCAGCAGTTACCAGACCCGCAATGAGCAGTTCTTC
CASSYQTRNEQFF
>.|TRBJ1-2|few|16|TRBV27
TGTGCCAGCAGTTTATCGTGGCAGGGACCCTCGGATGGCTACACCTTC
CASSLSWQGPSDGYTF
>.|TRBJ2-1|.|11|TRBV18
TGTGCCAGCTCACAGGGGAATGAGCAGTTCTTC
CASSQGNEQFF
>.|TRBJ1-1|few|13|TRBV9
TGTGCCAGCAGCGCTACGGTGAACACTGAAGCTTTCTTT
CASSATVNTEAFF
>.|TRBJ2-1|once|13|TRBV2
TGTGCCAGCAGCTCATCGTCCTACAATGAGCAGTTCTTC
CASSSSSYNEQFF
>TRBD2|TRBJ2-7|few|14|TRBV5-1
TGCGCCAGCAGCCCCGGGACTAGCGGACACGAGCAGTACTTC
CASSPGTSGHEQYF
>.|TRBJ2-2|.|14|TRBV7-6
TGTGCCAGCAGCTTAGACGGGGACACCGGGGAGCTGTTTTTT
CASSLDGDTGELFF
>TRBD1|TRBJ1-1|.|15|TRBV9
TGTGCCAGCAGCGCCTCGACAGGGCAGGGCACTGAAGCTTTCTTT
CASSASTGQGTEAFF
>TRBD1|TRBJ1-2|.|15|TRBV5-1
TGCGCCAGCAGCTTGGAGGCAGGGGGCACTTATGGCTACACCTTC
CASSLEAGGTYGYTF
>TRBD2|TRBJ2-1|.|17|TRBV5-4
TGTGCCAGCAGCTTGGGGCAGTTGGGACTAGGTTACAATGAGCAGTTCTTC
CASSLGQLGLGYNEQFF
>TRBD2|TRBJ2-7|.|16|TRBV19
TGTGCCAGTAGTGTCCGACTAGCGGACTCCCCCTACGAGCAGTACTTC
CASSVRLADSPYEQYF